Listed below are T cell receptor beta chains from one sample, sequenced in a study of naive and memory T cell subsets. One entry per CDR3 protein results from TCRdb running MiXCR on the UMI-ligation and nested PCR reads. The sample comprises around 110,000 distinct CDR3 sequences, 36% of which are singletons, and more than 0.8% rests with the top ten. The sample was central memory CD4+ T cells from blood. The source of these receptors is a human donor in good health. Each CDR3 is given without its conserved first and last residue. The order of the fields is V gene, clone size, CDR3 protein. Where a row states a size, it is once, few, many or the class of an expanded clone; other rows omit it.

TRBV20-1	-	SANGRGYEQY
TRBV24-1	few	ATSEPGTLGADTQY
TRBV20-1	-	SAKGSWLAGSSYEQY
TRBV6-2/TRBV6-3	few	ASTPRTSGYEQY
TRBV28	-	ASCRGPSSYEQY
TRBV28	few	ASSLGLAGGGGSS
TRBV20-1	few	SAEGDRTSYYYGYT
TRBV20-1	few	SASLGTAGVGNEQF
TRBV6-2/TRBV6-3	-	ASSYPRSGANVLT
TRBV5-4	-	ASRPGGPGSYNEQF
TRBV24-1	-	ATSVGSGYRSNNEQF
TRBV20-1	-	SAIPQADTQY
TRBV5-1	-	ASSLNSGNTEAF
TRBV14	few	ASSGLAGGLSYNEQF
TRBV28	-	ASSPAGTKNIQY
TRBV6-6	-	ASRERQGLTDTQY
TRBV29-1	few	SVETLAGGLYNEQF